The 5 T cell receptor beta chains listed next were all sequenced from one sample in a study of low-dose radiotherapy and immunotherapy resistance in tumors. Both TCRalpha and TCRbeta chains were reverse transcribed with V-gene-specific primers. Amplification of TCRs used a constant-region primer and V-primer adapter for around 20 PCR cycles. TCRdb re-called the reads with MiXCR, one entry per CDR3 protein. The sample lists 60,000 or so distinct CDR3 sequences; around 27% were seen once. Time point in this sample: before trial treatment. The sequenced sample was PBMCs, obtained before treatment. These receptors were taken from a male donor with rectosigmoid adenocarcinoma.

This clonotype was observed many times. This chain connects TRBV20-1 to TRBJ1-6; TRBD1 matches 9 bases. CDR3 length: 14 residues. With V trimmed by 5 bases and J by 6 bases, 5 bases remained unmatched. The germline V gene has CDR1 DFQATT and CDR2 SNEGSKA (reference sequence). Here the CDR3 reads CSALGDRANSPLHF. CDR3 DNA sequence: TGCAGTGCTCTGGGGGACAGGGCTAATTCACCCCTCCACTTT.

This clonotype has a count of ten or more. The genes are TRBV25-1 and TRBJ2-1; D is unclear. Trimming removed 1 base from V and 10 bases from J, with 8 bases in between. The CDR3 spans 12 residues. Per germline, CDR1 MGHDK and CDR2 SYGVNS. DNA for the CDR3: TGTGCCAGCAGTGAATCTCAGGCAGAGCAGTTCTTC. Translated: CASSESQAEQFF.

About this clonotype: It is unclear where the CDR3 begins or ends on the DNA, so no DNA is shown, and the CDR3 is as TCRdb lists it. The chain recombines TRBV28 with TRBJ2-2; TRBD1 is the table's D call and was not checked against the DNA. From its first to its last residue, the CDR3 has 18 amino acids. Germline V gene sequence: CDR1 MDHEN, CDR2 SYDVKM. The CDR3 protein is CASSLGGPGELFFFFFFF.

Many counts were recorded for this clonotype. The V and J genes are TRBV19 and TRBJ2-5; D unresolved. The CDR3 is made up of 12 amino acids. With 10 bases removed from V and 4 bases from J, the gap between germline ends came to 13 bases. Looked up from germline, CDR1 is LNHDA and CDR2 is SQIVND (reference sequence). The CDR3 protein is CATSGSRETQYF. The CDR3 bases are TGTGCCACATCAGGTTCCCGAGAGACCCAGTACTTC.

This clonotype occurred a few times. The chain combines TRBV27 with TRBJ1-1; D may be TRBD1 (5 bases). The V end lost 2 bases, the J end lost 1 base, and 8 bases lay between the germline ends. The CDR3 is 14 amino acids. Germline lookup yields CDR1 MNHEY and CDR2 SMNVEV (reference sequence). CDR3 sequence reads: CASSLRGRNTEAFF. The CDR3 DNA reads TGTGCCAGCAGTTTAAGGGGTCGGAACACTGAAGCTTTCTTT.